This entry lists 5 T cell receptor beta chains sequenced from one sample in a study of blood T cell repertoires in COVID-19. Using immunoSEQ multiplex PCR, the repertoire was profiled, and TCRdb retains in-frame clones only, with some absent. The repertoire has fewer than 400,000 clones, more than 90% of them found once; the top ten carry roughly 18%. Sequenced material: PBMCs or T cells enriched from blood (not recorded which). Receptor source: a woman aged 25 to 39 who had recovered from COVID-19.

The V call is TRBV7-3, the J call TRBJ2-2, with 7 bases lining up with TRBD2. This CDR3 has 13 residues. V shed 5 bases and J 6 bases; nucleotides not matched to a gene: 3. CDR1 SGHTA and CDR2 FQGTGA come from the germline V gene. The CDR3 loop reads CASSTGGSGELFF. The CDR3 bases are TGTGCCAGCAGCACCGGGGGGTCCGGGGAGCTGTTTTTT. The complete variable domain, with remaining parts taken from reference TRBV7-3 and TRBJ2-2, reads GAGVSQTPSNKVTEKGKYVELRCDPISGHTALYWYRQSLGQGPEFLIYFQGTGAADDSGLPNDRFFAVRPEGSVSTLKIQRTERGDSAVYLCASSTGGSGELFFGEGSRLTVL.

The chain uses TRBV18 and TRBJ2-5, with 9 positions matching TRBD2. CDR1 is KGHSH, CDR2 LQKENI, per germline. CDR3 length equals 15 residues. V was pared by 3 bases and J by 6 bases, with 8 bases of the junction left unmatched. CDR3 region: CASSPARGGVKTQYF. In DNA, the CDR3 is TGTGCCAGCTCACCGGCGCGGGGGGGCGTGAAGACCCAGTACTTC.

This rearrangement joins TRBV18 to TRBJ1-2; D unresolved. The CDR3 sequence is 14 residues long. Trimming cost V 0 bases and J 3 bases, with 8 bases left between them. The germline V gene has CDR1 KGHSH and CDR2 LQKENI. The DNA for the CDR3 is TGTGCCAGCTCACCACCTTACGGGGACTATGGCTACACCTTC. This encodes CASSPPYGDYGYTF.

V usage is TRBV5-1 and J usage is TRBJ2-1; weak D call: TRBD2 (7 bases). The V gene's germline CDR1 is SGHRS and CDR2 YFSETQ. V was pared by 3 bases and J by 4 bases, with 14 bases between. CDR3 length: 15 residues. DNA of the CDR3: TGCGCCAGCAGCTCATCGGGGGGCCCTTACAATGAGCAGTTCTTC. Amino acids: CASSSSGGPYNEQFF.

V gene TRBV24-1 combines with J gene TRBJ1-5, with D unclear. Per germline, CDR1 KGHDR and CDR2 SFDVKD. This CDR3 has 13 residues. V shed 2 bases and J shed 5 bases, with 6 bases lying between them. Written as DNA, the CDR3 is TGTGCCACCAGTGATTACAGTGATCAGCCCCAGCATTTT. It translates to CATSDYSDQPQHF.